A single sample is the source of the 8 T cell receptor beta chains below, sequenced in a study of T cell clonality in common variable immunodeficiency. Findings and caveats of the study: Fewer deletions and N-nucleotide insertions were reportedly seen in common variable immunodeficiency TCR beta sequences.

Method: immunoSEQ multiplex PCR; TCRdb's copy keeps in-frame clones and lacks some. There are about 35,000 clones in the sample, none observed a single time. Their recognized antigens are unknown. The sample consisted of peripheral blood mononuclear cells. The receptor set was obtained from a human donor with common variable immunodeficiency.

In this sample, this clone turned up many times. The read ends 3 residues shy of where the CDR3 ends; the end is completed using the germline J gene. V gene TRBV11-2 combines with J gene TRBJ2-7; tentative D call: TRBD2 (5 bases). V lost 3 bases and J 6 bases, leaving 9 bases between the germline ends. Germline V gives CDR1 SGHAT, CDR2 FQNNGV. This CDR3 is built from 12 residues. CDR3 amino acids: CASSLKDSEQYF. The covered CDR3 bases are TGTGCCAGCAGCTTGAAGGACTCCGAG.

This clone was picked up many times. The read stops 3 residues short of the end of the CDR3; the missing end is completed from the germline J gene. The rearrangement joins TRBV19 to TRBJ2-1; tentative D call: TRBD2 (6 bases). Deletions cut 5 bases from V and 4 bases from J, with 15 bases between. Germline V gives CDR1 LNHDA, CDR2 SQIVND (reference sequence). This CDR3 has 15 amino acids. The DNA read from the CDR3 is TGTGCCAGTAGTCTGGTAGCGGAGGGTTACAATGAG. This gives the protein CASSLVAEGYNE. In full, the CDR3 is CASSLVAEGYNEQFF.

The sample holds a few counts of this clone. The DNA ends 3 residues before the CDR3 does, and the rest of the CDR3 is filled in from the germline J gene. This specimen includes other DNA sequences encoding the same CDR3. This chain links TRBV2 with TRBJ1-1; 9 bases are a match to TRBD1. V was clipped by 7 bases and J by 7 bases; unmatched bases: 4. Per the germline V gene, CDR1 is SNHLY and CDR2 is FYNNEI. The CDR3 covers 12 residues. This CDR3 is CASNRGLSEAFF. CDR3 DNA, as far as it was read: TGTGCCAGCAACAGGGGGCTGAGTGAA.

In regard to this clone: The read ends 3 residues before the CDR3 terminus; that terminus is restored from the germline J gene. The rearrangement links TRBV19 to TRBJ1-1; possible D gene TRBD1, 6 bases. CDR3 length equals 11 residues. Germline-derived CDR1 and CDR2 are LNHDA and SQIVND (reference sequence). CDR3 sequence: CASSITGQAFF. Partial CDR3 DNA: TGTGCCAGTAGTATAACAGGGCAA.

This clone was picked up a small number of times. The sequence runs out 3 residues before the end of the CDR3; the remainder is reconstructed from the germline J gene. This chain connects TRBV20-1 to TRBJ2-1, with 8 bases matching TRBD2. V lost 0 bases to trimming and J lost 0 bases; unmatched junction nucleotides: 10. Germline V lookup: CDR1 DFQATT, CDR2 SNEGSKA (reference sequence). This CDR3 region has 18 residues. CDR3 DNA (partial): TGCAGTGCTAGAGATTTGCGCGCGAGCGGGAGCTCCTACAATGAG. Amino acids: CSARDLRASGSSYNE. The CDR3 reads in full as CSARDLRASGSSYNEQFF.

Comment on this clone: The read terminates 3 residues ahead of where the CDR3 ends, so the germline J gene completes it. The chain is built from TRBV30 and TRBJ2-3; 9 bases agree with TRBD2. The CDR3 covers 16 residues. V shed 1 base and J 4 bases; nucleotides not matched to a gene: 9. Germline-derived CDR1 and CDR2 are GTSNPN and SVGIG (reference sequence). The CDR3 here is CAWSGGAGGVADTQYF. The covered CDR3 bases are TGTGCCTGGAGTGGGGGAGCGGGAGGCGTAGCAGATACG.

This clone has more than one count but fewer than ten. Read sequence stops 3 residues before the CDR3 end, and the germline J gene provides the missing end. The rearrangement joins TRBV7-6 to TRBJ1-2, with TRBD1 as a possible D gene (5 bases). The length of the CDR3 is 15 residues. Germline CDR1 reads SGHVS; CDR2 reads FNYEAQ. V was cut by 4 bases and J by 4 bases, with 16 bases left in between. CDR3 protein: CASSWGGHNFYGYTF. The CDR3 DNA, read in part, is TGTGCCAGCAGCTGGGGAGGACACAACTTCTATGGC.

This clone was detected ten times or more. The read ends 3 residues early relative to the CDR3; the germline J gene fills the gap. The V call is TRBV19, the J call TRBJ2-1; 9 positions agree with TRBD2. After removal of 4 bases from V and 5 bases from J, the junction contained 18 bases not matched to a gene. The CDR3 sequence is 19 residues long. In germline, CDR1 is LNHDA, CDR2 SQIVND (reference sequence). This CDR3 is CASSSLTGLALRTHNEQFF. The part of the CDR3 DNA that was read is TGTGCCAGTAGTAGCCTAACGGGACTAGCTCTCAGGACCCACAATGAG.